This T cell receptor (beta chain) was identified in a study of T-cell memory formation after mild COVID-19. Study-wide findings and caveats: Pre-infection memory already had some responding clones, implying cross-reactive memory joined. In second-wave clones peaking day 37, SARS-CoV-2 specificity remained unconfirmed.

In this sample, this clonotype turned up a few times. The antigen is not known. V lost 5 bases, J lost 4 bases, and 13 bases stayed unmatched. This CDR3 is 16 amino acids long. From germline, CDR1 is SGHTA and CDR2 FQGTGA. TCRdb processed the 5' RACE reads anew with MiXCR; each CDR3 protein has one entry. Of fewer than 550,000 distinct CDR3 sequences detected, around 20% appear once; the ten largest clones hold more than 8%. The rearrangement uses TRBV7-3 and TRBJ1-2, with 7 nucleotides matching TRBD1. This receptor was obtained from an adult woman who had mild COVID-19 (a few samples of this study predate the infection). Cell type and time point are not known. The material sequenced was PBMCs or a T cell subset sorted from them (not recorded which). DNA for the CDR3: TGTGCCAGCAGCCCCAATCGACAGGGAGGCGGCTATGGCTACACCTTC. This translates into CASSPNRQGGGYGYTF.